One and the same sample provided the 26 T cell receptor beta chains below, sequenced in a study of PD-1 and CTLA-4 blockade in melanoma. Data came from immunoSEQ multiplex PCR; TCRdb stores just in-frame clones and leaves some out. Of 28,000 or so clones in the sample, 75% to 95% were seen once. The sequenced sample was CD8+ T cells from peripheral blood, obtained from a patient given anti-PD-1 treatment. The receptors were sampled from a human donor with melanoma.

V usage is TRBV30 and J usage is TRBJ2-1; D may match TRBD1 or TRBD2 (5 bases each). The CDR3 is 15 residues long. CDR1 is GTSNPN and CDR2 is SVGIG in the germline V gene (reference sequence). Trimming removed 0 bases from V and 6 bases from J, with 15 bases in between. The CDR3 coding sequence is TGTGCCTGGAGTGTTGGGGACCTGGGATCCAATGAGCAGTTCTTC. It is translated as CAWSVGDLGSNEQFF.

This clone was detected only a few times. J is TRBJ1-5 and V is TRBV27; D uncertain. With 3 bases removed from V and 7 bases from J, the gap between germline ends came to 10 bases. The germline CDR1 and CDR2 sequences are MNHEY and SMNVEV (reference sequence). This CDR3 has 13 amino acids. The CDR3 protein is CASSFGQLQPQHF. The DNA for the CDR3 is TGTGCCAGCAGTTTCGGGCAGCTCCAGCCCCAGCATTTT.

CDR3 protein: CASSERGVYEQYF. In nucleotides, the CDR3 is TGCGCCAGCAGTGAAAGGGGGGTGTACGAGCAGTACTTC. The rearrangement joins TRBV10-1 to TRBJ2-7; tentatively, D is TRBD1 or TRBD2 (6 bases each). The germline CDR1 and CDR2 sequences are WNHNN and SYGVQD (reference sequence). The CDR3 is 13 residues long. V shed 3 bases and J shed 4 bases, with 10 bases lying between them.

J is TRBJ2-1 and V is TRBV6-5; either TRBD1 or TRBD2 may supply D (5 bases each). This CDR3 spans 12 amino acids. V lost 6 bases, J lost 9 bases, and 12 bases lay in between. The germline gives CDR1 MNHEY, CDR2 SVGAGI. CDR3 nucleotide sequence: TGTGCCAGCAGAGATAGGGGACCTGAGCAGTTCTTC. This encodes CASRDRGPEQFF.

Remarks on this clone: This CDR3 is also generated by other DNA sequences in the sample. V is TRBV27 and J is TRBJ2-2; no clear D gene. There are 14 residues in the CDR3. The V end lost 2 bases, the J end lost 1 base, and 5 bases lay between the germline ends. Germline CDR1 reads MNHEY; CDR2 reads SMNVEV (reference sequence). The CDR3 coding sequence is TGTGCCAGCAGTTTAACGCTGAACACCGGGGAGCTGTTTTTT. Protein product: CASSLTLNTGELFF.

This chain joins TRBV6-5 and TRBJ1-4; D perhaps matches TRBD1 (6 bases). There are 13 residues in the CDR3. The V end lost 5 bases, the J end lost 11 bases, and 15 bases lay between the germline ends. Germline assignment: CDR1 MNHEY and CDR2 SVGAGI. As DNA, the CDR3 is TGTGCCAGCAGTACCCGAGAGGGGGATAAACTGTTTTTT. This codes for CASSTREGDKLFF.

This rearrangement joins TRBV7-6 to TRBJ2-5; 7 bases agree with TRBD2. Germline CDR1 SGHVS, CDR2 FNYEAQ. The CDR3 totals 16 residues. V trimming: 5 bases; J trimming: 5 bases; junction bases outside the gene matches: 14. Here the CDR3 DNA reads TGTGCCAGCAGCCCTCGGTTGCGGGAGCTCATGGAGACCCAGTACTTC. This sequence encodes CASSPRLRELMETQYF. The whole variable domain, remainder taken from reference TRBV7-6 and TRBJ2-5, is GAGVSQSPRYKVTKRGQDVALRCDPISGHVSLYWYRQALGQGPEFLTYFNYEAQQDKSGLPNDRFSAERPEGSISTLTIQRTEQRDSAMYRCASSPRLRELMETQYFGPGTRLLVL.

The V and J genes are TRBV7-2 and TRBJ2-2, with TRBD1 matching over 7 bases. This CDR3 comprises 17 residues. V was clipped by 1 base and J by 3 bases; unmatched bases: 8. Germline CDR1 SGHTA, CDR2 FQGNSA. Written as DNA, the CDR3 is TGTGCCAGCAGCTTAGGCTCGACAGGGCGGGACACCGGGGAGCTGTTTTTT. Translation: CASSLGSTGRDTGELFF.

The chain recombines TRBV28 with TRBJ1-5; 7 bases are shared with TRBD1. The CDR3 is 15 residues long. V was clipped by 3 bases and J by 1 base; unmatched bases: 3. Looked up from germline, CDR1 is MDHEN and CDR2 is SYDVKM. This chain's CDR3 is CASSLKGASNQPQHF. CDR3 nucleotide sequence: TGTGCCAGCAGTTTGAAGGGGGCAAGCAATCAGCCCCAGCATTTT.

This chain links TRBV5-6 with TRBJ1-4; D remains ambiguous. Deletions cut 4 bases from V and 2 bases from J, with 6 bases between. Germline CDR1 reads SGHDT; CDR2 reads YYEEEE. This CDR3 spans 13 amino acids. CDR3 bases: TGTGCCAGCAGCCTTACGACTAATGAAAAACTGTTTTTT. This gives the protein CASSLTTNEKLFF. The whole variable domain, remainder taken from reference TRBV5-6 and TRBJ1-4, is DAGVTQSPTHLIKTRGQQVTLRCSPKSGHDTVSWYQQALGQGPQFIFQYYEEEERQRGNFPDRFSGHQFPNYSSELNVNALLLGDSALYLCASSLTTNEKLFFGSGTQLSVL.

The chain combines TRBV7-6 with TRBJ2-1; no firm D call. CDR3 length: 12 residues. The germline V gene has CDR1 SGHVS and CDR2 FNYEAQ. The germline V and J ends were trimmed by 5 bases and 10 bases, with 12 bases remaining between them. In nucleotides, the CDR3 is TGTGCCAGCAGCACGCACCTGGGCGAGCAGTTCTTC. Amino acids: CASSTHLGEQFF.

This clone has only a few counts. This rearrangement joins TRBV10-1 to TRBJ2-7; 8 positions agree with TRBD1. This CDR3 region has 14 residues. Germline V gene sequence: CDR1 WNHNN, CDR2 SYGVQD (reference sequence). V trimming: 3 bases; J trimming: 2 bases; junction bases outside the gene matches: 3. In DNA form, the CDR3 reads TGCGCCAGCAGTGACCGGACAGGGACCTACGAGCAGTACTTC. It is translated as CASSDRTGTYEQYF.

CDR3 in amino acids: CASSLSEGAYNEQFF. As DNA, the CDR3 is TGTGCCAGCAGTTTATCCGAGGGGGCATACAATGAGCAGTTCTTC. The rearrangement uses TRBV27 and TRBJ2-1; 7 bases fit TRBD1. CDR1 is MNHEY, CDR2 SMNVEV, per germline (reference sequence). With 0 bases clipped from V and 4 bases from J, the junction kept 3 bases outside the gene matches. The CDR3 has 15 residues.

The rearrangement links TRBV4-1 to TRBJ2-7, with 7 nucleotides matching TRBD2. Trimming took 2 bases from V and 0 from J; bases not matched to a gene: 19. The CDR3 runs 20 residues. Per the germline V gene, CDR1 is MGHRA and CDR2 is YSYEKL. The CDR3 coding sequence is TGCGCCAGCAGCCAACTCGTGCAGGGAGGTAAACCGGGGGGCTCCTACGAGCAGTACTTC. Amino acid sequence: CASSQLVQGGKPGGSYEQYF.

The CDR3 sequence: CASSLGTEDLAFF. The CDR3, as DNA: TGTGCCAGCAGCTTGGGGACAGAAGATTTGGCTTTCTTT. J is TRBJ1-1 and V is TRBV7-9, with 7 bases matching TRBD1. The V gene end was trimmed by 3 bases and the J gene end by 11 bases; junction bases not matched to a gene: 9. The CDR3 spans 13 residues. The germline V gene has CDR1 SEHNR and CDR2 FQNEAQ (reference sequence).

The chain uses TRBV4-1 and TRBJ2-7; 7 positions agree with TRBD2. CDR1 and CDR2 (germline): MGHRA, YSYEKL. The CDR3 extends over 14 amino acids. The trim removed 4 bases at V and 0 bases at J, leaving 3 bases unmatched. CDR3 DNA: TGCGCCAGCAGCCTAACTAGCGACTCCTACGAGCAGTACTTC. It codes for CASSLTSDSYEQYF.

The V and J genes are TRBV4-1 and TRBJ2-7; unclear D gene. V shed 0 bases and J shed 4 bases, with 10 bases lying between them. The CDR3 is 14 residues long. CDR1 and CDR2 from the germline V gene are MGHRA and YSYEKL. The CDR3 DNA follows: TGCGCCAGCAGCCAAGACAGGCTGGGGTACGAGCAGTACTTC. Translation gives CASSQDRLGYEQYF.

This sequence joins TRBV15 and TRBJ1-2; D possibly corresponds to TRBD1 (6 bases). In germline, CDR1 is LNHNV, CDR2 YYDKDF (reference sequence). Trimming shortened V by 5 bases and J by 2 bases, and 12 bases separated the two germline ends. There are 14 residues in the CDR3. CDR3 sequence (DNA): TGTGCCACCAGCCCTCGCGGGACAAACTATGGCTACACCTTC. This translates into CATSPRGTNYGYTF.

The V and J genes are TRBV12-3 or TRBV12-4 and TRBJ1-1; a weak D match, TRBD1 (6 bases). V lost 5 bases, J lost 7 bases, and 11 bases lay in between. This CDR3 contains 12 residues. This chain's CDR3 is CASSAGAIEAFF. The DNA of the CDR3 is TGTGCCAGCAGTGCAGGGGCCATTGAAGCTTTCTTT.

The chain carries TRBV29-1 and TRBJ2-7; possible D gene TRBD2, 5 bases. Trimming cost V 0 bases and J 3 bases, with 9 bases left between them. The CDR3 covers 13 residues. Germline loops: CDR1 SQVTM, CDR2 ANQGSEA. CDR3 sequence: CSVEDPEGYEQYF. The CDR3 DNA reads as TGCAGCGTTGAAGATCCCGAGGGCTACGAGCAGTACTTC.

CDR3 sequence: CSVADPNTGELFF. The CDR3 DNA reads TGCAGCGTTGCGGACCCAAACACCGGGGAGCTGTTTTTT. The V and J genes are TRBV29-1 and TRBJ2-2; D unclear. This CDR3 is 13 amino acids long. CDR1 SQVTM and CDR2 ANQGSEA come from the germline V gene. Trimming took 4 bases from V and 2 from J, leaving 8 bases between them.

This sequence joins TRBV10-3 and TRBJ2-7; 7 bases are shared with TRBD1. Per the germline V gene, CDR1 is ENHRY and CDR2 is SYGVKD. Trimming took 2 bases from V and 0 from J; bases not matched to a gene: 7. There are 16 residues in the CDR3. Written as DNA, the CDR3 is TGTGCCATCAGTGAGCTAGGAGACAGGGTCTCCTACGAGCAGTACTTC. Its protein product is CAISELGDRVSYEQYF.

The CDR3 sequence is CASSPMPAYEQYF. In nucleotides, the CDR3 is TGTGCCAGCAGCCCTATGCCCGCCTACGAGCAGTACTTC. The V and J genes are TRBV3-1 (or the pseudogene TRBV3-2) and TRBJ2-7; D ambiguous. V lost 4 bases and J lost 2, with 9 bases in between. CDR1 and CDR2 from the germline V gene are LGHDT and YNNKEL (reference sequence). This CDR3 comprises 13 residues.

The chain has TRBV5-1 and TRBJ1-2; tentative D call: TRBD1 (5 bases). Germline CDR1 and CDR2: SGHRS and YFSETQ. This CDR3 is 15 amino acids long. V was trimmed by 0 bases and J by 3 bases, leaving 12 bases between them. The CDR3 DNA follows: TGCGCCAGCAGCTTGGAAGGGCAGGGAGACTATGGCTACACCTTC. This translates into CASSLEGQGDYGYTF.

The rearrangement uses TRBV6-5 and TRBJ2-7, with 7 bases that match TRBD1. CDR1 and CDR2 (germline): MNHEY, SVGAGI. V lost 6 bases to trimming and J lost 0 bases; unmatched junction nucleotides: 8. The CDR3 is made up of 15 amino acids. This CDR3 is CASRTGTVSSYEQYF. CDR3 bases: TGTGCCAGCAGGACCGGGACAGTGAGCTCCTACGAGCAGTACTTC.

The gene calls are TRBV19 and TRBJ2-2, with D perhaps matching TRBD1 (7 bases). This CDR3 has 13 amino acids. V gave up 4 bases and J gave up 5 bases, with 8 bases separating them. From germline, CDR1 is LNHDA and CDR2 SQIVND (reference sequence). The CDR3 DNA is TGTGCCAGTAGTACAGGGGGGACCGGGGAGCTGTTTTTT. Translated: CASSTGGTGELFF.